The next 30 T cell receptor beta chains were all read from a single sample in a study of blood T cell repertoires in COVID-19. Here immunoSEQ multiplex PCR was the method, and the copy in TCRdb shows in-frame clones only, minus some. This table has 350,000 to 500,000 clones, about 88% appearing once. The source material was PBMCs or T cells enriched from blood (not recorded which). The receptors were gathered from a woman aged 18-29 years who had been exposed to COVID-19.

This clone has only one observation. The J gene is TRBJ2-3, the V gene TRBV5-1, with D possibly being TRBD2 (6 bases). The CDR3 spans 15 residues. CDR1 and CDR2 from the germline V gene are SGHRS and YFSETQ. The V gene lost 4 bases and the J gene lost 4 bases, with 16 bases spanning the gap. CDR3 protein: CASSLPGLGADTQYF. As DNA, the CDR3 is TGCGCCAGCAGCCTGCCGGGACTCGGCGCAGATACGCAGTATTTT.

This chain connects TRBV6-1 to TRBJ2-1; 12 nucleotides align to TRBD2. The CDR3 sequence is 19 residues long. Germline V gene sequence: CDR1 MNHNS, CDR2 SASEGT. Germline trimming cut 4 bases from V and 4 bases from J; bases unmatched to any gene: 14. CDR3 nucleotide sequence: TGTGCCAGCAGTGTGACTAGCGGGAGCCTAGCAGGGTTTTACAATGAGCAGTTCTTC. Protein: CASSVTSGSLAGFYNEQFF.

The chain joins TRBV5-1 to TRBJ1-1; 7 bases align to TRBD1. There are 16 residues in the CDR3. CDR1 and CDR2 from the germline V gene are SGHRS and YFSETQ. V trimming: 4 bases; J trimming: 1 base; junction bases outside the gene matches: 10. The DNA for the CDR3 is TGCGCCAGCAGCCTGCAACAGGGGCGGGGGAACACTGAAGCTTTCTTT. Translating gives CASSLQQGRGNTEAFF.

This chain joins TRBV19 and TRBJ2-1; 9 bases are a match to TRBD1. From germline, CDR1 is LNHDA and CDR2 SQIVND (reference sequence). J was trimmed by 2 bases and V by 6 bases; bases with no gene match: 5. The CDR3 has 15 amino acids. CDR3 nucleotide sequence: TGTGCCAGTAGCACGGGACAGGGACCCTACAATGAGCAGTTCTTC. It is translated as CASSTGQGPYNEQFF.

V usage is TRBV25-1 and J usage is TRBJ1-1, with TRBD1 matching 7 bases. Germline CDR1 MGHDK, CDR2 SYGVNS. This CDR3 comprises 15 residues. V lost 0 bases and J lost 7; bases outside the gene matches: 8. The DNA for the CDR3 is TGTGCCAGCAGTGAATATCTAGGGGGCCCCTTTGAAGCTTTCTTT. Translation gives CASSEYLGGPFEAFF.

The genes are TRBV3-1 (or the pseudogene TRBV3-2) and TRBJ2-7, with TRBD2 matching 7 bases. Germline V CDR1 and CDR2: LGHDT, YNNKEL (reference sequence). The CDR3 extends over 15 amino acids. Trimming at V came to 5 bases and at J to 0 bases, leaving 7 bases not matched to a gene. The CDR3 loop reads CASSLASGPSYEQYF. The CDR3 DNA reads TGTGCCAGCAGCTTGGCTAGCGGACCCTCCTACGAGCAGTACTTC.

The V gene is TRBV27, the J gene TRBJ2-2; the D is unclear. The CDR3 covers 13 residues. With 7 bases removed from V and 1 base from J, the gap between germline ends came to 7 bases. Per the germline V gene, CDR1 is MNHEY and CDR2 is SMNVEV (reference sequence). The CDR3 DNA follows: TGTGCCAGCACCAGACTGAACACCGGGGAGCTGTTTTTT. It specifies CASTRLNTGELFF.

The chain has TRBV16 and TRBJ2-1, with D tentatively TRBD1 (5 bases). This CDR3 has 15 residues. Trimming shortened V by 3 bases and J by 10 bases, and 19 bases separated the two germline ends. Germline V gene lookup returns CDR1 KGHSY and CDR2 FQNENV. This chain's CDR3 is CASSQPNTRVGEQFF. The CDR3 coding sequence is TGTGCCAGCAGCCAGCCTAATACCAGGGTTGGAGAGCAGTTCTTC.

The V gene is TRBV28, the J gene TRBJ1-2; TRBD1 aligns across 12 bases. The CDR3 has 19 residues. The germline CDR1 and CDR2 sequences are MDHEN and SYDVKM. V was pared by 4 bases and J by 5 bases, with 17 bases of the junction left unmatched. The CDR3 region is CASSSGTTGTGGPLYGYTF. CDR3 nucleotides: TGTGCCAGCAGTTCCGGGACCACCGGGACAGGGGGCCCCCTATATGGCTACACCTTC.

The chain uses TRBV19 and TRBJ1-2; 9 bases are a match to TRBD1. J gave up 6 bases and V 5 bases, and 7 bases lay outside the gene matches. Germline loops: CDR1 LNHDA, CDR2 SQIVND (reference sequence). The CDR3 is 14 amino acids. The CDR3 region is CASSPQGAGDGYTF. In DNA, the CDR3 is TGTGCCAGTAGTCCACAGGGGGCTGGGGATGGCTACACCTTC.

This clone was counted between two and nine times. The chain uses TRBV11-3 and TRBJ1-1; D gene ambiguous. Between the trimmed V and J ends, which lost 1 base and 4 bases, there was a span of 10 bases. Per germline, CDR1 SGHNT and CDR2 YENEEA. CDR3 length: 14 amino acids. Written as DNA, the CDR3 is TGTGCCAGCAGCTTAGGCCACAGCAGCACTGAAGCTTTCTTT. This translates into CASSLGHSSTEAFF.

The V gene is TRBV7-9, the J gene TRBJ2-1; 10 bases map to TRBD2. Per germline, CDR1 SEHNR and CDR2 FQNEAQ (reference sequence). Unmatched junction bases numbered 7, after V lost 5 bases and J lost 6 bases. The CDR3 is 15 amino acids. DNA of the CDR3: TGTGCCAGCAGCGTCACTAGCGGGAAAGGCAATGAGCAGTTCTTC. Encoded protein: CASSVTSGKGNEQFF.

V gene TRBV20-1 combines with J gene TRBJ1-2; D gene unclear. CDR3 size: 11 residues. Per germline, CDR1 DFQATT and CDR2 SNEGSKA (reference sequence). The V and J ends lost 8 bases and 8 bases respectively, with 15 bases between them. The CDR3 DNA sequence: TGCAGTTCCCCAACGGTTCCCGGCTACACCTTC. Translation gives CSSPTVPGYTF.

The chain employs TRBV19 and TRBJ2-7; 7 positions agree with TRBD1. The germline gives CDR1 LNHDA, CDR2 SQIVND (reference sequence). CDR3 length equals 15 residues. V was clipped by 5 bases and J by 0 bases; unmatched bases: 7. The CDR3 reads CASSPSDRSSYEQYF. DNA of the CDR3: TGTGCCAGTAGTCCATCGGACAGGAGCTCCTACGAGCAGTACTTC.

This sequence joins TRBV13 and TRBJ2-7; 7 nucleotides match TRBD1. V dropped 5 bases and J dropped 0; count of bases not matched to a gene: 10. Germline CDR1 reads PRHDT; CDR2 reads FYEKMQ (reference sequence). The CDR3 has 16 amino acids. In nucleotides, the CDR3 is TGTGCCAGCAGCCCACGGGACAGCCGCTACTCCTACGAGCAGTACTTC. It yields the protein CASSPRDSRYSYEQYF.

This chain's CDR3 is CASSLGGRKGSYEQYF. The CDR3 nucleotides read TGTGCCAGCAGTCTAGGAGGTCGAAAGGGATCCTACGAGCAGTACTTC. This chain uses TRBV6-2 or TRBV6-3 with TRBJ2-7; D is possibly TRBD2 (5 bases). In germline, CDR1 is MNHEY, CDR2 SVGEGT. V was cut by 5 bases and J by 1 base, with 18 bases left in between. The CDR3 runs to 16 residues.

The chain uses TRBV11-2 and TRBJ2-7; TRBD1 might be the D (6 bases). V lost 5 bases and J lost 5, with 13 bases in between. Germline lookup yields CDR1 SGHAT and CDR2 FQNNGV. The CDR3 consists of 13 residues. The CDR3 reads CASSLDSGNEQYF. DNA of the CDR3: TGTGCCAGCAGCCTGGACAGTGGGAACGAGCAGTACTTC. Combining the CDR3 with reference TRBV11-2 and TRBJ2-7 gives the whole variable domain EAGVAQSPRYKIIEKRQSVAFWCNPISGHATLYWYQQILGQGPKLLIQFQNNGVVDDSQLPKDRFSAERLKGVDSTLKIQPAKLEDSAVYLCASSLDSGNEQYFGPGTRLTVT.

The CDR3 region has the DNA TGTGCCTGGAGTAGGAACAGGGGAAGACCTGAAGCTTTCTTT. Translating it yields CAWSRNRGRPEAFF. The rearrangement links TRBV30 to TRBJ1-1; 7 positions match TRBD1. V trimming: 2 bases; J trimming: 6 bases; junction bases outside the gene matches: 9. Per the germline V gene, CDR1 is GTSNPN and CDR2 is SVGIG (reference sequence). The CDR3 extends over 14 amino acids.

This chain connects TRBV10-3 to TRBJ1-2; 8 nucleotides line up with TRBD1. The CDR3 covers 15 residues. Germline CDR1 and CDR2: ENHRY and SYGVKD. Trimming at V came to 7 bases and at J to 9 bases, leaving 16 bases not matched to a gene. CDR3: CAIKAGGQAVNSYTF. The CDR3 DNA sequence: TGTGCCATCAAAGCTGGGGGACAGGCCGTGAACAGCTACACCTTC.

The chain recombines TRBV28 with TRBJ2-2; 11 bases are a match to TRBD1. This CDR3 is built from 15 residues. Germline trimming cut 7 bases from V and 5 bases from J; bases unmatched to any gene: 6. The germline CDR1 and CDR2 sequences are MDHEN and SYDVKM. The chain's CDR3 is CASIGQGALTGELFF. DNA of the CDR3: TGTGCCAGCATCGGACAGGGGGCTCTGACCGGGGAGCTGTTTTTT.

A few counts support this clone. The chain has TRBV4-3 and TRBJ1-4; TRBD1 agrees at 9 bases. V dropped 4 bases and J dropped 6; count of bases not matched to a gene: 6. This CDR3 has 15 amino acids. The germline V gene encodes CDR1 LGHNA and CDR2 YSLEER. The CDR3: CASSPGTGTYEKLFF. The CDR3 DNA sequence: TGCGCCAGCAGCCCAGGGACAGGGACTTATGAAAAACTGTTTTTT.

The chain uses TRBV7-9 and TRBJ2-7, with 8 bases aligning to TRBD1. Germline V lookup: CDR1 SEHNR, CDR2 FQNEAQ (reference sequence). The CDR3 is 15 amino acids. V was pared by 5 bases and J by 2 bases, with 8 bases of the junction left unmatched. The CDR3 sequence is CASSRGGQGAYEQYF. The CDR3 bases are TGTGCCAGCAGCCGAGGAGGACAGGGAGCCTACGAGCAGTACTTC.

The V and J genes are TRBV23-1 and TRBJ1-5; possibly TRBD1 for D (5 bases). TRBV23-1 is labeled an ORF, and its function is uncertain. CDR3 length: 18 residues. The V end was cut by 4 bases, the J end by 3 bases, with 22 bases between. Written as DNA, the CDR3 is TGCGCCAGCAGTCGGACATTAAGGTCGCGGGGGATCAATCAGCCCCAGCATTTT. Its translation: CASSRTLRSRGINQPQHF.

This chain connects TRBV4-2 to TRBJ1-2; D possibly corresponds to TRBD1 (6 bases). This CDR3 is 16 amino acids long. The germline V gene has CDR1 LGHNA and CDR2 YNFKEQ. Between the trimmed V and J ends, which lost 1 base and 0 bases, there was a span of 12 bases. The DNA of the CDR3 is TGTGCCAGCAGCCAAGGGGGGCAGCCGGCTAACTATGGCTACACCTTC. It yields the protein CASSQGGQPANYGYTF.

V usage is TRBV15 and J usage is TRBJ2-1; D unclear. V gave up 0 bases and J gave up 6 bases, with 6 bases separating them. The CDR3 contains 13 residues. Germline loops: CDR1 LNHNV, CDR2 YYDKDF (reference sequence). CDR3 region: CATSRDFSNEQFF. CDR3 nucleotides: TGTGCCACCAGCAGAGACTTTTCCAATGAGCAGTTCTTC.

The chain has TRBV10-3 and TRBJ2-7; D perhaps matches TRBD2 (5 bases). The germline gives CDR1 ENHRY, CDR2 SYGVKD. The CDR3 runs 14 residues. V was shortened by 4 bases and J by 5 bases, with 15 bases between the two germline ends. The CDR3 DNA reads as TGTGCCATCAGTGGGGAGAGTATCGTGAACGAGCAGTACTTC. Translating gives CAISGESIVNEQYF.

The CDR3 sequence: CAIMGLTGTYEQYF. The CDR3 coding sequence is TGTGCCATCATGGGTCTGACAGGCACCTACGAGCAGTACTTC. The chain links TRBV28 to TRBJ2-7, with D tentatively TRBD1 (6 bases). The germline CDR1 and CDR2 sequences are MDHEN and SYDVKM. V lost 10 bases and J 2 bases, leaving 18 bases between the germline ends. The CDR3 consists of 14 residues.

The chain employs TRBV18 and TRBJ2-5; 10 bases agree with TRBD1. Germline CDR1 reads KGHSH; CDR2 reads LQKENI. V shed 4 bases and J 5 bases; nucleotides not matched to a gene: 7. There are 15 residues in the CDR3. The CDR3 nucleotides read TGTGCCAGCTCACAGGACAGGGGGTTACGGGAGACCCAGTACTTC. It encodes CASSQDRGLRETQYF.

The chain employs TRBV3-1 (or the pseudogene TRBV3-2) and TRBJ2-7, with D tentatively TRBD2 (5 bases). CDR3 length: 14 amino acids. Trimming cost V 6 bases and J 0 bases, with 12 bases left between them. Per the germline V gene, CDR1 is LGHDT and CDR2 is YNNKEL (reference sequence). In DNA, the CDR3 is TGTGCCAGCAGTTGGACTGATACCTCCTACGAGCAGTACTTC. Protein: CASSWTDTSYEQYF.

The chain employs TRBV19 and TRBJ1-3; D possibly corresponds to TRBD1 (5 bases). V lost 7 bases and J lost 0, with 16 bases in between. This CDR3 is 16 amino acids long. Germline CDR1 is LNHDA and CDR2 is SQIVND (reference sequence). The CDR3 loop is CASTPGRASSGNTIYF. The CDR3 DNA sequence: TGTGCCAGTACCCCGGGCAGGGCCAGCTCTGGAAACACCATATATTTT.